This T cell receptor (beta chain) was sequenced in a study of CD8 T cells in Susac syndrome. About the research overall: At the time of blood draw, patients with Susac syndrome were therapy-naive, receiving corticosteroids, or receiving intravenous immunoglobulin alone. General observations from the study: None of the CD4+ T cell repertoires in Susac syndrome showed clonal expansion.

The CDR3 spans 14 residues. V lost 6 bases and J lost 5, with 19 bases in between. CDR1 DFQATT and CDR2 SNEGSKA come from the germline V gene (reference sequence). To note about this clonotype: What it binds is not known.

RNA, at about 0.5 to 1 ug, was reverse transcribed with random hexamers. Using its own MiXCR run on the immunoSEQ multiplex PCR reads, TCRdb lists one record per CDR3 protein. Of 150,000 or so distinct CDR3 sequences detected, about 96% appear once; the ten largest clones hold around 0.13%. This receptor was taken from a human donor with Susac syndrome. This sequence joins TRBV20-1 and TRBJ1-1; tentative D call: TRBD1 (5 bases). The sequenced material came from CD4+ T cells from PBMCs. For the CDR3, the DNA is TGCAGTGCCAGGACGCAGGTCTGGGGGACTGAAGCTTTCTTT. Its translation: CSARTQVWGTEAFF.